These 28 T cell receptor beta chains came from one sample sequenced in a study of graft-versus-host responses after intestinal transplantation. Some clones are missing from TCRdb's copy, which holds only in-frame ones; the method was immunoSEQ multiplex PCR. The sample comprises some 25,000 clones, around 94% of which are singletons, and approximately 0.82% rests with the top ten. The specimen was PBMCs, collected approximately 32 days after intestinal transplant. All receptors derive from a human patient who received an intestinal transplant, so some T cells may come from the graft donor.

In DNA form, the CDR3 reads TGCGCCAGCAGCCAATCTTACCCCGGACACGTCCAAGAGACCCAGTACTTC. It translates to CASSQSYPGHVQETQYF. This sequence joins TRBV4-1 and TRBJ2-5; TRBD1 is a possible D gene (5 bases). This CDR3 has 17 residues. V was pared by 2 bases and J by 1 base, with 17 bases between. CDR1 is MGHRA and CDR2 is YSYEKL in the germline V gene.

This sequence joins TRBV7-8 and TRBJ1-1; maybe TRBD1 (6 bases). Germline V gene lookup returns CDR1 SGHVS and CDR2 FQNEAQ. The length of the CDR3 is 13 residues. The germline V and J ends were trimmed by 5 bases and 3 bases, with 10 bases remaining between them. CDR3 residues: CASSIGGYTEAFF. The CDR3 DNA reads TGTGCCAGCAGCATAGGGGGATACACTGAAGCTTTCTTT.

The chain links TRBV9 to TRBJ2-1, with D maybe TRBD1 (6 bases). This CDR3 has 14 amino acids. The germline V gene has CDR1 SGDLS and CDR2 YYNGEE. V lost 3 bases, J lost 2 bases, and 9 bases lay in between. CDR3 amino acids: CASSGDIPYNEQFF. The CDR3 DNA sequence: TGTGCCAGCAGCGGGGACATTCCCTACAATGAGCAGTTCTTC.

The rearrangement uses TRBV5-1 and TRBJ1-1; a weak D match, TRBD1 (5 bases). The CDR3 covers 13 residues. Trimming cost V 6 bases and J 4 bases, with 13 bases left between them. Germline V CDR1 and CDR2: SGHRS, YFSETQ. The CDR3 protein is CASTLTGTTEAFF. The CDR3, as DNA: TGCGCCAGCACCCTTACGGGGACCACTGAAGCTTTCTTT.

The gene calls are TRBV10-1 and TRBJ1-1; 8 bases fit TRBD1. Germline V gene sequence: CDR1 WNHNN, CDR2 SYGVQD (reference sequence). The V gene end was trimmed by 2 bases and the J gene end by 3 bases; junction bases not matched to a gene: 2. The CDR3 has 14 amino acids. CDR3 DNA: TGCGCCAGCAGTGAGGGGACAGGATACACTGAAGCTTTCTTT. Protein sequence: CASSEGTGYTEAFF.

This clone appeared once. The V call is TRBV7-9, the J call TRBJ1-1; 7 nucleotides agree with TRBD1. The V and J ends lost 5 bases and 4 bases, in that order; junction bases with no gene match: 10. The CDR3 has 15 residues. From germline, CDR1 is SEHNR and CDR2 FQNEAQ (reference sequence). The CDR3 region has the DNA TGTGCCAGCAGCCCCACAAACCCAGGGGGCACTGAAGCTTTCTTT. The encoded protein is CASSPTNPGGTEAFF.

This chain uses TRBV4-1 with TRBJ2-2, with 8 bases lining up with TRBD1. Germline CDR1 MGHRA, CDR2 YSYEKL. Trimming removed 2 bases from V and 4 bases from J; junction bases left unmatched: 3. CDR3 length: 15 residues. The CDR3 DNA reads TGCGCCAGCAGCCAAAGGACAGGGAGCACCGGGGAGCTGTTTTTT. Its protein product is CASSQRTGSTGELFF.

As to this clone: Distinct nucleotide sequences in the sample also encode this CDR3. This rearrangement joins TRBV4-1 to TRBJ1-5; D not resolved. V was cut by 5 bases and J by 4 bases, with 9 bases left in between. Germline lookup yields CDR1 MGHRA and CDR2 YSYEKL. The CDR3 loop spans 13 amino acids. As DNA, the CDR3 is TGCGCCAGCAGCAGCCGGGCGAATCAGCCCCAGCATTTT. It yields the protein CASSSRANQPQHF.

This chain links TRBV14 with TRBJ2-7; D is unresolved. This CDR3 contains 15 residues. Trimming shortened V by 1 base and J by 0 bases, and 10 bases separated the two germline ends. Per germline, CDR1 SGHDN and CDR2 FVKESK. The DNA for the CDR3 is TGTGCCAGCAGCCAAGGTCGTCATCTCTCCTACGAGCAGTACTTC. This sequence encodes CASSQGRHLSYEQYF.

CDR3 sequence reads: CAIGERGGNEQYF. Here the CDR3 DNA reads TGTGCCATTGGAGAGCGGGGGGGGAACGAGCAGTACTTC. The chain carries TRBV10-3 and TRBJ2-7; 10 bases agree with TRBD2. Germline V lookup: CDR1 ENHRY, CDR2 SYGVKD. The CDR3 runs 13 residues. The V segment lost 9 bases and the J segment 5 bases; nucleotides outside the gene matches: 7.

V gene TRBV29-1 combines with J gene TRBJ1-2, with a tentative D call TRBD1 (5 bases). Germline-derived CDR1 and CDR2 are SQVTM and ANQGSEA. This CDR3 is 11 amino acids long. V was cut by 7 bases and J by 8 bases, with 14 bases left in between. CDR3 sequence (DNA): TGCAGCGGCCTGACAGAGAAGGGCTACACCTTC. Amino acids: CSGLTEKGYTF.

CDR3 loop: CASSDRVMGNTEAFF. Written as DNA, the CDR3 is TGCGCCAGCTCAGACAGGGTGATGGGAAACACTGAAGCTTTCTTT. The J gene is TRBJ1-1, the V gene TRBV5-1, with 7 nucleotides matching TRBD1. This CDR3 region has 15 residues. Germline loops: CDR1 SGHRS, CDR2 YFSETQ. Losses at the gene ends were 7 bases for V and 2 bases for J; bases not matched to a gene: 11.

The chain employs TRBV2 and TRBJ1-1; D perhaps matches TRBD1 (6 bases). CDR1 is SNHLY, CDR2 FYNNEI, per germline. V was pared by 7 bases and J by 1 base, with 10 bases between. The CDR3 is 13 amino acids. CDR3 region: CASKEGGNTEAFF. CDR3 nucleotides: TGTGCCAGCAAGGAGGGGGGGAACACTGAAGCTTTCTTT.

The chain joins TRBV19 to TRBJ2-4; D gene unclear. This CDR3 contains 15 residues. Germline values: CDR1 LNHDA, CDR2 SQIVND (reference sequence). Between the trimmed V and J ends, which lost 5 bases and 1 base, there was a span of 12 bases. The CDR3 protein is CASSPQTLAKNIQYF. The CDR3 DNA is TGTGCCAGTAGTCCGCAGACCTTGGCCAAAAACATTCAGTACTTC. Full variable domain (rest looked up from reference TRBV19 and TRBJ2-4): DGGITQSPKYLFRKEGQNVTLSCEQNLNHDAMYWYRQDPGQGLRLIYYSQIVNDFQKGDIAEGYSVSREKKESFPLTVTSAQKNPTAFYLCASSPQTLAKNIQYFGAGTRLSVL.

The table lists this clone with a count of one. This chain uses TRBV7-9 with TRBJ2-7, with TRBD1 identical over 9 bases. The V gene end was trimmed by 4 bases and the J gene end by 2 bases; junction bases not matched to a gene: 3. The CDR3 has 14 amino acids. From germline, CDR1 is SEHNR and CDR2 FQNEAQ (reference sequence). In nucleotides, the CDR3 is TGTGCCAGCAGCTACCGGGACAGGGCCTACGAGCAGTACTTC. This gives the protein CASSYRDRAYEQYF.

V is TRBV27 and J is TRBJ1-5; D not resolved. There are 12 residues in the CDR3. Trimming removed 4 bases at V and 9 bases at J, with 10 bases between. Germline V gene sequence: CDR1 MNHEY, CDR2 SMNVEV (reference sequence). The CDR3 sequence: CASSSQIGPQHF. For the CDR3, the DNA is TGTGCCAGCAGTTCCCAGATAGGGCCCCAGCATTTT.

The chain carries TRBV30 and TRBJ2-2; possible D gene TRBD1, 6 bases. Germline V lookup: CDR1 GTSNPN, CDR2 SVGIG (reference sequence). Between the trimmed V and J ends, which lost 4 bases and 7 bases, there was a span of 16 bases. There are 14 residues in the CDR3. CDR3 nucleotide sequence: TGTGCCTGGAACGTGGGGGCCTCGAACGGGGAGCTGTTTTTT. It specifies CAWNVGASNGELFF.

The V and J genes are TRBV7-9 and TRBJ1-1; no reliable D call. CDR3 size: 11 residues. Germline CDR1 reads SEHNR; CDR2 reads FQNEAQ (reference sequence). V dropped 1 base and J dropped 10 bases, with 7 bases sitting between them. DNA of the CDR3: TGTGCCAGCAGCTTAGGCGGGTTAGCTTTCTTT. Protein sequence: CASSLGGLAFF.

The genes are TRBV28 and TRBJ1-1; D uncertain. Germline lookup yields CDR1 MDHEN and CDR2 SYDVKM. The CDR3 has 13 amino acids. Trimming left V 1 base short and J 4 bases short, with 7 bases between. The CDR3: CASSLFLRTEAFF. The CDR3 DNA is TGTGCCAGCAGTTTATTCCTCCGCACTGAAGCTTTCTTT. Looking up the rest from reference TRBV28 and TRBJ1-1 gives the full variable domain: DVKVTQSSRYLVKRTGEKVFLECVQDMDHENMFWYRQDPGLGLRLIYFSYDVKMKEKGDIPEGYSVSREKKERFSLILESASTNQTSMYLCASSLFLRTEAFFGQGTRLTVV.

The chain has TRBV30 and TRBJ2-7, with a weak D call TRBD1 (6 bases). The V end lost 2 bases, the J end lost 4 bases, and 15 bases lay between the germline ends. CDR3 length: 14 amino acids. Germline loops: CDR1 GTSNPN, CDR2 SVGIG (reference sequence). CDR3 loop: CAWSPEARGYEQYF. CDR3 DNA: TGTGCCTGGAGTCCCGAAGCAAGGGGGTACGAGCAGTACTTC.

The chain carries TRBV9 and TRBJ2-2; a weak D match, TRBD1 (6 bases). The V gene's germline CDR1 is SGDLS and CDR2 YYNGEE. CDR3 size: 14 residues. V lost 0 bases and J 5 bases, leaving 8 bases between the germline ends. CDR3 region: CASSVEGVTGELFF. The CDR3 DNA reads TGTGCCAGCAGCGTAGAGGGGGTGACCGGGGAGCTGTTTTTT.

The rearrangement joins TRBV5-4 to TRBJ1-4; D is unresolved. Germline V lookup: CDR1 SGHNT, CDR2 YYREEE (reference sequence). Trimming cost V 3 bases and J 3 bases, with 6 bases left between them. The CDR3 length is 13 residues. The CDR3 here is CASSSYANEKLFF. CDR3 nucleotides: TGTGCCAGCAGCTCATACGCTAATGAAAAACTGTTTTTT.

The chain couples TRBV30 to TRBJ2-3; 9 bases match TRBD1. Germline V gives CDR1 GTSNPN, CDR2 SVGIG (reference sequence). CDR3 length: 14 amino acids. J was trimmed by 4 bases and V by 5 bases; bases with no gene match: 7. The DNA for the CDR3 is TGTGCCTGGTGGACAGGGGAGGGGGCAGATACGCAGTATTTT. Protein product: CAWWTGEGADTQYF.

The chain has TRBV7-6 and TRBJ1-1; 8 nucleotides line up with TRBD1. The J segment lost 8 bases and the V segment lost 5 bases, leaving 13 bases of the junction unmatched. There are 15 residues in the CDR3. Germline CDR1 is SGHVS and CDR2 is FNYEAQ. CDR3 nucleotides: TGTGCCAGCAGCCCGAGCTCCGGGACAGGCGCCGAAGCTTTCTTT. Residues: CASSPSSGTGAEAFF.

V usage is TRBV7-9 and J usage is TRBJ1-2, with TRBD1 as a possible D gene (6 bases). The germline gives CDR1 SEHNR, CDR2 FQNEAQ (reference sequence). The CDR3 consists of 12 residues. V shed 6 bases and J shed 6 bases, with 11 bases lying between them. The CDR3 sequence: CASRETGNGYTF. Here the CDR3 DNA reads TGTGCCAGCAGGGAAACAGGGAATGGCTACACCTTC.

In this sample, this clone turned up a few times. The chain links TRBV7-9 to TRBJ2-7, with 10 bases fitting TRBD2. Germline V gene data show CDR1 as SEHNR and CDR2 as FQNEAQ (reference sequence). V gave up 5 bases and J gave up 7 bases; unmatched junction bases: 5. CDR3 length equals 13 residues. CDR3 loop: CASSPGTSVEQYF. Written as DNA, the CDR3 is TGTGCCAGCAGCCCTGGGACTAGCGTTGAGCAGTACTTC.

This sequence joins TRBV19 and TRBJ2-7; D possibly matches TRBD1 or TRBD2 (5 bases each). CDR3 length: 14 amino acids. With 1 base removed from V and 3 bases from J, the gap between germline ends came to 10 bases. From germline, CDR1 is LNHDA and CDR2 SQIVND (reference sequence). The CDR3 nucleotides read TGTGCCAGTAGTATAGGGGCAGGGAGCTACGAGCAGTACTTC. It is translated as CASSIGAGSYEQYF.

The chain combines TRBV11-3 with TRBJ1-6; 10 positions agree with TRBD1. The CDR3 contains 16 residues. Germline CDR1 is SGHNT and CDR2 is YENEEA. Trimming took 4 bases from V and 5 from J; bases not matched to a gene: 5. This chain's CDR3 is CASSSGQGVDNSPLHF. Written as DNA, the CDR3 is TGTGCCAGCAGCTCCGGACAGGGGGTCGATAATTCACCCCTCCACTTT.